Shown below are 24 T cell receptor beta chains from a single sample sequenced in a study of shared clonotypes between healthy human individuals. Measured with immunoSEQ multiplex PCR; TCRdb has only the in-frame clones, and not every one. The sample has approximately 500,000 clones; 90% to 96% are singletons. Sequencing was done on a sample of naive CD4+ T cells sorted from blood. Subset meaning: CD45RA+ positively selected. All receptors derive from a woman aged 25 to 45 in good health.

This chain uses TRBV7-9 with TRBJ2-1; 11 bases agree with TRBD2. Germline V lookup: CDR1 SEHNR, CDR2 FQNEAQ (reference sequence). The CDR3 is made up of 15 amino acids. The junction had 8 bases not matched to a gene; V was cut back by 5 bases and J by 8 bases. Here the CDR3 DNA reads TGTGCCAGCAGCGTTCTAGCGGGAGGAATCCATGAGCAGTTCTTC. It is translated as CASSVLAGGIHEQFF.

This clone has a single count. The V gene is TRBV5-1, the J gene TRBJ1-1, with D possibly TRBD1 on 6 matching bases. V shed 0 bases and J shed 5 bases, with 14 bases lying between them. The CDR3 loop spans 15 amino acids. Germline CDR1 is SGHRS and CDR2 is YFSETQ. The CDR3 DNA reads TGCGCCAGCAGCTTGGATGGGGGCATCGTGACTGAAGCTTTCTTT. Protein sequence: CASSLDGGIVTEAFF.

The chain employs TRBV5-5 and TRBJ2-1; no reliable D call. The germline gives CDR1 SGHKS, CDR2 YYEKEE (reference sequence). The V gene lost 4 bases and the J gene lost 0 bases, with 11 bases spanning the gap. The CDR3 spans 15 residues. Written as DNA, the CDR3 is TGTGCCAGCAGCCCCACAGTAGGCTCCTACAATGAGCAGTTCTTC. Its translation: CASSPTVGSYNEQFF.

The rearrangement joins TRBV5-5 to TRBJ1-3; D call uncertain. Germline V CDR1 and CDR2: SGHKS, YYEKEE (reference sequence). Deletions cut 5 bases from V and 2 bases from J, with 11 bases between. The CDR3 has 14 residues. CDR3 sequence reads: CASSAGVTGNTIYF. Here the CDR3 DNA reads TGTGCCAGCAGTGCCGGTGTAACTGGAAACACCATATATTTT.

CDR3 DNA sequence: TGTGCCAGCAGCTTAGCAGGACAGAGCTATGGCTACACCTTC. Translating it yields CASSLAGQSYGYTF. The chain carries TRBV11-2 and TRBJ1-2; a possible D gene is TRBD1 (6 bases). V was trimmed by 1 base and J by 4 bases, leaving 10 bases between them. The CDR3 is made up of 14 amino acids. Germline CDR1 is SGHAT and CDR2 is FQNNGV.

The genes are TRBV10-2 and TRBJ1-1; D call uncertain. The CDR3 consists of 15 residues. V shed 0 bases and J shed 1 base, with 9 bases lying between them. CDR1 is WSHSY, CDR2 SAAADI, per germline. The CDR3, as DNA: TGCGCCAGCAGTGAGTCGGCAGGTGGGAACACTGAAGCTTTCTTT. Amino acids: CASSESAGGNTEAFF.

V usage is TRBV18 and J usage is TRBJ2-7, with TRBD1 as a possible D gene (5 bases). V lost 4 bases to trimming and J lost 2 bases, with 18 bases between them. Per the germline V gene, CDR1 is KGHSH and CDR2 is LQKENI. This CDR3 spans 16 amino acids. CDR3 loop: CASSRRVRGDAYEQYF. The CDR3 DNA reads as TGTGCCAGCTCACGACGGGTAAGGGGCGATGCCTACGAGCAGTACTTC.

The count of this clone is one. The CDR3 sequence: CASSLHGAGNQPQHF. The CDR3 DNA sequence: TGTGCCAGCAGTTTACACGGGGCTGGCAATCAGCCCCAGCATTTT. The chain is built from TRBV28 and TRBJ1-5; D is perhaps TRBD1 (5 bases). This CDR3 is built from 15 residues. V lost 2 bases to trimming and J lost 2 bases, with 10 bases between them. CDR1 MDHEN and CDR2 SYDVKM come from the germline V gene.

This clone has more than one count but fewer than ten. The gene calls are TRBV30 and TRBJ2-7, with D hard to call. The CDR3 loop spans 12 amino acids. V lost 3 bases, J lost 5 bases, and 11 bases lay in between. Germline CDR1 GTSNPN, CDR2 SVGIG (reference sequence). CDR3 in DNA: TGTGCCTGGAGGGGCCTCATGGACGAGCAGTACTTC. Its protein product is CAWRGLMDEQYF.

This rearrangement joins TRBV6-1 to TRBJ2-5; 10 nucleotides line up with TRBD2. CDR3 length: 16 amino acids. After removal of 2 bases from V and 5 bases from J, the junction contained 8 bases not matched to a gene. Germline V gene sequence: CDR1 MNHNS, CDR2 SASEGT. CDR3 loop: CASSESPSGSWETQYF. The CDR3 nucleotides read TGTGCCAGCAGTGAAAGTCCTAGCGGGAGTTGGGAGACCCAGTACTTC.

The chain links TRBV28 to TRBJ2-1; 7 positions match TRBD2. J was trimmed by 5 bases and V by 8 bases; bases with no gene match: 6. Germline V gives CDR1 MDHEN, CDR2 SYDVKM. This CDR3 region has 13 residues. Written as DNA, the CDR3 is TGTGCCAGCCTCGGGAGGCTCGACAATGAGCAGTTCTTC. It codes for CASLGRLDNEQFF.

This chain links TRBV19 with TRBJ1-5, with a possible D match to TRBD1 (6 bases). V lost 4 bases and J lost 7, with 17 bases in between. The germline V gene encodes CDR1 LNHDA and CDR2 SQIVND (reference sequence). The length of the CDR3 is 15 residues. This CDR3 is CASSRTGTMLQPQHF. For the CDR3, the DNA is TGTGCCAGTAGTAGAACCGGGACAATGCTGCAGCCCCAGCATTTT. The full variable domain, completed using reference TRBV19 and TRBJ1-5, is DGGITQSPKYLFRKEGQNVTLSCEQNLNHDAMYWYRQDPGQGLRLIYYSQIVNDFQKGDIAEGYSVSREKKESFPLTVTSAQKNPTAFYLCASSRTGTMLQPQHFGDGTRLSIL.

The chain carries TRBV25-1 and TRBJ1-5; perhaps TRBD1 as D (5 bases). The V gene lost 5 bases and the J gene lost 0 bases, with 11 bases spanning the gap. This CDR3 comprises 15 residues. The germline V gene has CDR1 MGHDK and CDR2 SYGVNS. DNA for the CDR3: TGTGCCAGCAGTCCGTGGGGGGATAGCAATCAGCCCCAGCATTTT. Translating it yields CASSPWGDSNQPQHF.

The chain employs TRBV5-1 and TRBJ1-1; no reliable D call. The CDR3 spans 15 residues. CDR1 SGHRS and CDR2 YFSETQ come from the germline V gene. V lost 4 bases to trimming and J lost 0 bases, with 13 bases between them. The CDR3 reads CASSPGASMNTEAFF. CDR3 bases: TGCGCCAGCAGCCCGGGAGCGAGTATGAACACTGAAGCTTTCTTT. The full variable domain, rest sourced from reference TRBV5-1 and TRBJ1-1, is KAGVTQTPRYLIKTRGQQVTLSCSPISGHRSVSWYQQTPGQGLQFLFEYFSETQRNKGNFPGRFSGRQFSNSRSEMNVSTLELGDSALYLCASSPGASMNTEAFFGQGTRLTVV.

The chain couples TRBV5-1 to TRBJ1-2; 8 positions match TRBD1. Germline values: CDR1 SGHRS, CDR2 YFSETQ. V shed 3 bases and J 5 bases; nucleotides not matched to a gene: 6. This CDR3 contains 14 residues. DNA of the CDR3: TGCGCCAGCAGCTCGGACAGGGAGGTGTATGGCTACACCTTC. This codes for CASSSDREVYGYTF.

J is TRBJ2-3 and V is TRBV9; D possibly uses TRBD1 or TRBD2 (5 bases each). The CDR3 runs 14 residues. V was shortened by 3 bases and J by 2 bases, with 10 bases between the two germline ends. Germline V CDR1 and CDR2: SGDLS, YYNGEE. The CDR3 loop reads CASSAGTLTDTQYF. CDR3 coding DNA: TGTGCCAGCAGCGCTGGGACGCTCACAGATACGCAGTATTTT.

This clone showed up just once. The rearrangement uses TRBV2 and TRBJ1-1; 7 nucleotides match TRBD1. The germline gives CDR1 SNHLY, CDR2 FYNNEI. The V segment lost 11 bases and the J segment 0 bases; nucleotides outside the gene matches: 6. CDR3 length: 13 residues. CDR3 in DNA: TGTGCCGGGACCGGGACAGTGAACACTGAAGCTTTCTTT. It specifies CAGTGTVNTEAFF.

The chain recombines TRBV20-1 with TRBJ2-3; no firm D call. The V and J ends lost 2 bases and 4 bases respectively, with 4 bases between them. Germline V CDR1 and CDR2: DFQATT, SNEGSKA (reference sequence). This CDR3 region has 11 residues. For the CDR3, the DNA is TGCAGTGCTAGATTGGCAGATACGCAGTATTTT. This sequence encodes CSARLADTQYF.

The J gene is TRBJ1-2, the V gene TRBV4-1; TRBD1 agrees at 7 bases. This CDR3 is built from 16 residues. Unmatched junction bases numbered 9, after V lost 1 base and J lost 4 bases. From germline, CDR1 is MGHRA and CDR2 YSYEKL. In DNA form, the CDR3 reads TGCGCCAGCAGCCAAGGGGACAGAGGGATCTTCTATGGCTACACCTTC. Protein: CASSQGDRGIFYGYTF.

The gene calls are TRBV4-2 and TRBJ2-1, with 10 bases lining up with TRBD2. The CDR3 is 17 residues long. With 0 bases clipped from V and 6 bases from J, the junction kept 8 bases outside the gene matches. CDR1 LGHNA and CDR2 YNFKEQ come from the germline V gene. CDR3 nucleotide sequence: TGTGCCAGCAGCCAAGATAAGAGTAGCGGGAGGCCCAATGAGCAGTTCTTC. This sequence encodes CASSQDKSSGRPNEQFF.

This chain uses TRBV5-1 with TRBJ1-1, with D hard to call. Trimming pared 4 bases from V and 2 bases from J, leaving 12 bases between. The CDR3 sequence is 14 residues long. The germline CDR1 and CDR2 sequences are SGHRS and YFSETQ. DNA of the CDR3: TGCGCCAGCAGCCCATTTGGGGTTAACACTGAAGCTTTCTTT. The encoded protein is CASSPFGVNTEAFF.

J is TRBJ2-7 and V is TRBV5-1, with D possibly being TRBD2 (5 bases). CDR1 SGHRS and CDR2 YFSETQ come from the germline V gene. The CDR3 covers 15 residues. Trimming took off 4 bases at V and 1 base at J, with 15 bases between the two ends. The CDR3: CASSPGASMSYEQYF. The CDR3 nucleotides read TGCGCCAGCAGCCCTGGTGCTAGCATGTCCTACGAGCAGTACTTC.

The chain employs TRBV6-5 and TRBJ2-1, with D perhaps TRBD1 or TRBD2 (6 bases each). The germline V gene has CDR1 MNHEY and CDR2 SVGAGI. The CDR3 consists of 15 residues. Trimming left V 2 bases short and J 7 bases short, with 15 bases between. DNA of the CDR3: TGTGCCAGCAGTTACCGTGGATCGGGGGCGAATGAGCAGTTCTTC. Protein sequence: CASSYRGSGANEQFF.

The rearrangement links TRBV7-2 to TRBJ1-5; D not certain. Germline assignment: CDR1 SGHTA and CDR2 FQGNSA. The CDR3 loop spans 13 amino acids. Trimming took off 5 bases at V and 5 bases at J, with 10 bases between the two ends. In DNA form, the CDR3 reads TGTGCCAGCAGCGCGTCCTCCTATCAGCCCCAGCATTTT. Residues: CASSASSYQPQHF.